The T cell receptor (beta chain) under discussion was sequenced for a study of early T cells in non-severe SARS-CoV-2 infection. TCRdb reprocessed the 5' RACE reads with MiXCR, giving one entry per CDR3 protein. The data contain tens of thousands of distinct CDR3 sequences, about 9.1% of them seen just once; the ten biggest clones take up approximately 9%. CDR3 size: 13 residues. Germline V gene sequence: CDR1 MNHEY, CDR2 SVGEGT. A note on this clonotype: Just one base apart from a much larger clone, this may be a read error.

The source is an adult who was a healthcare worker with PCR-confirmed SARS-CoV-2 infection or an uninfected control (not recorded which). This chain connects TRBV6-2 or TRBV6-3 to TRBJ2-5; no clear D. Sequencing was performed on whole blood. The CDR3 DNA reads as TGTGTCACCCGGAAGGCCGGAGCGGAGACCCAGTACTTC. Translation: CVTRKAGAETQYF.